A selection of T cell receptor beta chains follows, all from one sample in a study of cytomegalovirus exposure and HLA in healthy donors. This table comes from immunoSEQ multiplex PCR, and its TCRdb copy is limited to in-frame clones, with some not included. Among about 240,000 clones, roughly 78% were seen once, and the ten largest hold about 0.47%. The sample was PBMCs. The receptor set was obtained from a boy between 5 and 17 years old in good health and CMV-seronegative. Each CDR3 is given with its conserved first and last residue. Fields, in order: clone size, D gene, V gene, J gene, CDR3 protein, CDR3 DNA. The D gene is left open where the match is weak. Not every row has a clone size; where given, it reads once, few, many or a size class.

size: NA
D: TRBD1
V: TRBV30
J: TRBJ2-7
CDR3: CAQDRGLSSYEQYF
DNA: TGTGCCCAGGACAGGGGCCTAAGCTCCTACGAGCAGTACTTC

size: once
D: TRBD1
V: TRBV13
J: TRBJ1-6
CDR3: CASSWWGQGEMGGSPLHF
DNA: TGTGCCAGCAGCTGGTGGGGACAGGGGGAAATGGGAGGTTCACCCCTCCACTTT

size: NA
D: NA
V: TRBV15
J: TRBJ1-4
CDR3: CAIATNEKLFF
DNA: TGTGCCATAGCAACTAATGAAAAACTGTTTTTT

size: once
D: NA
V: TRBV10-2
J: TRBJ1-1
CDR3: CASSEGGGSEAFF
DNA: TGCGCCAGCAGTGAGGGGGGAGGTTCCGAAGCTTTCTTT

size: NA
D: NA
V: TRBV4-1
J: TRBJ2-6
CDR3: CASSQPVSLYSGANVLTF
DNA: TGCGCCAGCAGCCAACCGGTATCCCTTTACTCTGGGGCCAACGTCCTGACTTTC

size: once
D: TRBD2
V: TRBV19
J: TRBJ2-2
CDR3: CASSPRLAGGRRTGELFF
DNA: TGTGCCAGTAGTCCCCGACTAGCGGGGGGGCGGCGGACCGGGGAGCTGTTTTTT

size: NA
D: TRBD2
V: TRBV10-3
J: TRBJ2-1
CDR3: CAISAGWGGYNEQFF
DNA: TGTGCCATCAGTGCGGGGTGGGGAGGGTATAATGAGCAGTTCTTC

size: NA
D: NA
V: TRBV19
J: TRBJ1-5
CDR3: CASSNARTQHF
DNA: TGTGCCAGTAGTAATGCGCGGACCCAGCATTTT

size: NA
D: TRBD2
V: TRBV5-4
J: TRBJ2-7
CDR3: CATSPHSGDYEQYF
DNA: TGTGCCACCTCCCCACACAGCGGGGATTACGAGCAGTACTTC

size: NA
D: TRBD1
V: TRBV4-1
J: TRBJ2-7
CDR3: CASSGQGQGAYEQYF
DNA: TGCGCCAGCAGCGGCCAGGGACAGGGGGCCTACGAGCAGTACTTC

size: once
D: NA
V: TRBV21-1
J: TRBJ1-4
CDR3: CASSREILTNEKLFF
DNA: TGTGCCAGCAGCCGCGAGATCCTCACTAATGAAAAACTGTTTTTT

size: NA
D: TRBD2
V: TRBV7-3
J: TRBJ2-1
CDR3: CASRRSGGGDEQFF
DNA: TGTGCCAGCCGCCGTAGCGGGGGAGGGGATGAGCAGTTCTTC

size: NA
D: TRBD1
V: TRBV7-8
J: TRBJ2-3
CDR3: CASSPLWDKGASTDTQYF
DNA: TGTGCCAGCAGCCCTCTGTGGGACAAGGGGGCTAGCACAGATACGCAGTATTTT

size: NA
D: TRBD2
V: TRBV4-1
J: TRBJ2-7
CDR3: CASSLRGTSGSYSYEQYF
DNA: TGCGCCAGCAGCCTAAGGGGGACTAGCGGGAGTTACTCCTACGAGCAGTACTTC

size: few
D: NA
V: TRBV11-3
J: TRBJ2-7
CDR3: CASSLNDLGTYSKYEQYF
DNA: TGTGCCAGCAGCTTAAACGATCTCGGGACTTACTCCAAATACGAGCAGTACTTC

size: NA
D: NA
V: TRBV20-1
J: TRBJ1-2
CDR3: CSAIPFEGYTF
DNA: TGCAGTGCCATACCCTTCGAGGGCTACACCTTC

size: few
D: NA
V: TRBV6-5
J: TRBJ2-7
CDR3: CASSYSSGEGVYEQYF
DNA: TGTGCCAGCAGTTACTCGAGTGGTGAGGGGGTCTACGAGCAGTACTTC

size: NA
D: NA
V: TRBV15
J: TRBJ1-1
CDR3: CATSRVSLELGTEAFF
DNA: TGTGCCACCAGCAGAGTCTCCCTAGAGTTGGGCACTGAAGCTTTCTTT

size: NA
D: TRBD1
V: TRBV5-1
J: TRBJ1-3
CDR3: CASSAATGAGNTIYF
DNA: TGCGCCAGCAGCGCGGCGACAGGGGCTGGAAACACCATATATTTT

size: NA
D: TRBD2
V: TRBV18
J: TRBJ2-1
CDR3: CASSPPANGRAGEQFF
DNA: TGTGCCAGCTCACCACCCGCCAACGGGAGGGCGGGGGAGCAGTTCTTC

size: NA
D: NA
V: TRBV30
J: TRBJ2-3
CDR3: CAWSVVTGSDTQYF
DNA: TGTGCCTGGAGTGTAGTTACAGGTTCAGATACGCAGTATTTT

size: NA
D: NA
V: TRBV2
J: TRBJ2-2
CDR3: CASAPEINTGELFF
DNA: TGTGCCAGCGCGCCGGAGATCAACACCGGGGAGCTGTTTTTT

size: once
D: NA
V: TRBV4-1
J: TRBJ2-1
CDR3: CASSPLRGSYNEQFF
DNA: TGCGCCAGCAGCCCCCTCAGAGGGTCCTACAATGAGCAGTTCTTC

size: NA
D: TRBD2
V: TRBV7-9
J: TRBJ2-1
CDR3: CASSSVAGGNNEQFF
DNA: TGTGCCAGCAGCTCGGTAGCGGGGGGGAACAATGAGCAGTTCTTC

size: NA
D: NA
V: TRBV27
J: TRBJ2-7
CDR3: CASSLRVQGHEQYF
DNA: TGTGCCAGCAGTTTACGCGTACAGGGCCACGAGCAGTACTTC

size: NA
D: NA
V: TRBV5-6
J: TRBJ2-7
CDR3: CASSLNQGNEQYF
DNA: TGTGCCAGCAGCTTGAATCAGGGTAACGAGCAGTACTTC

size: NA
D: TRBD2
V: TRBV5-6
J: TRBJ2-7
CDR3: CASSPGLATYEQYF
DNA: TGTGCCAGCAGCCCAGGACTAGCTACCTACGAGCAGTACTTC

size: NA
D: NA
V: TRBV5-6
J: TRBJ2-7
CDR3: CASRLGGQAYEQYF
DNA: TGTGCCAGCAGGCTGGGGGGGCAGGCCTACGAGCAGTACTTC

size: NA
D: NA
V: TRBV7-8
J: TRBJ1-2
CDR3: CASSLARFGETNYGYTF
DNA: TGTGCCAGCAGCTTAGCTCGGTTTGGGGAGACTAACTATGGCTACACCTTC

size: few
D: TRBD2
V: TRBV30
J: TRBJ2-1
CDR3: CAWSAGGGLDEQFF
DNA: TGTGCCTGGAGTGCTGGGGGGGGATTGGATGAGCAGTTCTTC

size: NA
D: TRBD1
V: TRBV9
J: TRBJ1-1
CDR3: CASSIRQGWENTEAFF
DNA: TGTGCCAGCAGCATAAGACAGGGGTGGGAGAACACTGAAGCTTTCTTT

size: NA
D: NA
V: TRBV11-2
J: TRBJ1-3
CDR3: CASSLRVLQEPSGNTIYF
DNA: TGTGCCAGCAGCTTGAGAGTTTTGCAGGAACCCTCTGGAAACACCATATATTTT

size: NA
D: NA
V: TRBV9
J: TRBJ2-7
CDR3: CASSVGASALQYF
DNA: TGTGCCAGCAGCGTAGGAGCGTCGGCCCTGCAGTACTTC

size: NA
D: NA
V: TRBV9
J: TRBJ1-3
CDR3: CASSVAAGSGNTIYF
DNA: TGTGCCAGCAGCGTAGCGGCAGGCTCTGGAAACACCATATATTTT

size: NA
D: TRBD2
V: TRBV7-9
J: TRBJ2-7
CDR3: CASSRPTSGIYEQYF
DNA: TGTGCCAGCAGCCGCCCGACTAGCGGGATCTACGAGCAGTACTTC

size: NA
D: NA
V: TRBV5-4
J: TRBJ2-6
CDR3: CASSLRGTRSGANVLTF
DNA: TGTGCCAGCAGCTTGAGGGGGACCCGCTCTGGGGCCAACGTCCTGACTTTC

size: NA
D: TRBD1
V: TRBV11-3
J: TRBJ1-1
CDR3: CASSAGTGVTEAFF
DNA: TGTGCCAGCAGCGCCGGGACAGGGGTTACTGAAGCTTTCTTT

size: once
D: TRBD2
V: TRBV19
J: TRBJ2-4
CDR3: CASSRTSGKPGYF
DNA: TGTGCCAGTAGCAGGACTAGCGGGAAGCCGGGGTACTTC

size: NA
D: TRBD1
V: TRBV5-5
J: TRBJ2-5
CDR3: CASSLVGTGQETQYF
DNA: TGTGCCAGCAGCTTGGTGGGGACAGGCCAAGAGACCCAGTACTTC

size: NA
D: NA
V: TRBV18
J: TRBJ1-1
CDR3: CASSPPLTDVEAFF
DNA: TGTGCCAGCTCACCACCCCTGACAGATGTGGAAGCTTTCTTT

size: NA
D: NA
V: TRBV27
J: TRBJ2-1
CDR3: CASSLYGADQFF
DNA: TGTGCCAGCAGTTTATACGGAGCGGATCAGTTCTTC

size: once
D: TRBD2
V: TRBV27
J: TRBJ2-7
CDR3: CASSPPGLAGDEQYF
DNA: TGTGCCAGCAGTCCACCGGGACTAGCGGGAGACGAGCAGTACTTC

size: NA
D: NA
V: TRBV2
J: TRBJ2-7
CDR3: CASSAYPDRGEQYF
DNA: TGTGCCAGCAGTGCCTACCCGGACAGAGGAGAGCAGTACTTC

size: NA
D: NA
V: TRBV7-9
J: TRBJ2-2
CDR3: CASSRETNTGELFF
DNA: TGTGCCAGCAGCCGCGAAACCAACACCGGGGAGCTGTTTTTT

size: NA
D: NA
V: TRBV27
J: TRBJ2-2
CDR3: CASSLGSGELFF
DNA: TGTGCCAGCAGTTTGGGGAGCGGGGAGCTGTTTTTT

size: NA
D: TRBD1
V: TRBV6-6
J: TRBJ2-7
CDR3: CASSYSQQGATGEQYF
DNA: TGTGCCAGCAGTTACTCGCAACAGGGGGCGACGGGCGAGCAGTACTTC

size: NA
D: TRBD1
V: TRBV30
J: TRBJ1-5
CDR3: CAWSLKTGDQPQHF
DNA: TGTGCCTGGAGTTTAAAGACAGGGGATCAGCCCCAGCATTTT

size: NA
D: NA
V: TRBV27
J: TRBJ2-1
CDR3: CASSLTPSYNEQFF
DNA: TGTGCCAGCAGTTTAACACCCTCCTACAATGAGCAGTTCTTC

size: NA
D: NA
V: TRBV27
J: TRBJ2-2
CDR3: CASSSDHQRTGELFF
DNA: TGTGCCAGCAGTTCCGACCATCAGCGCACCGGGGAGCTGTTTTTT

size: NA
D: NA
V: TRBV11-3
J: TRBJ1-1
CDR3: CASTLAQGWANTEAFF
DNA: TGTGCCAGCACCCTAGCTCAGGGGTGGGCGAACACTGAAGCTTTCTTT

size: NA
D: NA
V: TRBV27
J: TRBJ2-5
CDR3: CASSLYWGHETQYF
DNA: TGTGCCAGCAGTTTATACTGGGGGCATGAGACCCAGTACTTC

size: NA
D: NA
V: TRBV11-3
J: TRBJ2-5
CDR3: CASSLSVFETQYF
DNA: TGTGCCAGCAGCTTGTCGGTTTTCGAGACCCAGTACTTC

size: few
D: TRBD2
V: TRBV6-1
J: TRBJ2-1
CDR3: CASSKNGLAGTEQFF
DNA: TGTGCCAGCAGCAAGAATGGACTAGCGGGAACTGAGCAGTTCTTC

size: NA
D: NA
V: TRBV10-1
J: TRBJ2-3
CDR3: CASSEFRRGTDTQYF
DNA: TGCGCCAGCAGTGAATTTCGCCGCGGCACAGATACGCAGTATTTT

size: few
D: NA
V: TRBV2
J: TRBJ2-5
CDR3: CASSRAGTETQYF
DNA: TGTGCCAGCAGCAGGGCGGGGACCGAGACCCAGTACTTC

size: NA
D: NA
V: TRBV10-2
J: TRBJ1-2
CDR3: CASGEHNYGYTF
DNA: TGCGCCAGCGGGGAGCATAACTATGGCTACACCTTC

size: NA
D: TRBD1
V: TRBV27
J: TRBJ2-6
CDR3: CASSLLRDREYPGANVLTF
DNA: TGTGCCAGCAGCCTACTCCGGGACAGGGAGTATCCTGGGGCCAACGTCCTGACTTTC

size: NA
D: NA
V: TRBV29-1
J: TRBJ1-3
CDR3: CSVELDRAGNTIYF
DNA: TGCAGCGTTGAACTAGACAGAGCAGGGAACACCATATATTTT

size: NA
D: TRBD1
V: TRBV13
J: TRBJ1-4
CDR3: CASSLSGTANEKLFF
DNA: TGTGCCAGCAGCCTTTCCGGGACAGCTAATGAAAAACTGTTTTTT